Listed below are T cell receptor beta chains from one sample, sequenced in a study of blood T cells in healthy people across ages. MiXCR, applied by TCRdb to the 5' RACE reads, yields one record per CDR3 protein. The repertoire holds approximately 800,000 distinct CDR3 sequences, with about a quarter as singletons. This sample was also put to use in a study of T cells of mothers and their children.

The source material was blood. These receptor sequences come from a boy younger than 18 in good health. CDR3s include the opening cysteine and the closing phenylalanine or tryptophan.

TRBV7-6 | CASSLAPVRGRAYEQYF
TRBV12-3/TRBV12-4 | CASSAPGQISWETQYF
TRBV18 | CASLTGGSYNEQFF
TRBV5-6 | CASSLETAYGYTF
TRBV29-1 | CSVVNREAQTEAFF
TRBV18 | CASSPVSGEETQYF
TRBV7-9 | CASTHGQGAGETQYF
TRBV20-1 | CSAPPWSGGFYNEQFF
TRBV12-3/TRBV12-4 | CASARADQETQYF
TRBV20-1 | CSAEPSADEQFF
TRBV6-6 | CASSTGTGTYGYTF
TRBV12-3/TRBV12-4 | CASKRYGDPNYGYTF
TRBV29-1 | CSVVLYNEQFF
TRBV2 | CASTDYEQYF
TRBV12-3/TRBV12-4 | CASSPSGGFHEQFF
TRBV12-3/TRBV12-4 | CASSAGDRETQYF